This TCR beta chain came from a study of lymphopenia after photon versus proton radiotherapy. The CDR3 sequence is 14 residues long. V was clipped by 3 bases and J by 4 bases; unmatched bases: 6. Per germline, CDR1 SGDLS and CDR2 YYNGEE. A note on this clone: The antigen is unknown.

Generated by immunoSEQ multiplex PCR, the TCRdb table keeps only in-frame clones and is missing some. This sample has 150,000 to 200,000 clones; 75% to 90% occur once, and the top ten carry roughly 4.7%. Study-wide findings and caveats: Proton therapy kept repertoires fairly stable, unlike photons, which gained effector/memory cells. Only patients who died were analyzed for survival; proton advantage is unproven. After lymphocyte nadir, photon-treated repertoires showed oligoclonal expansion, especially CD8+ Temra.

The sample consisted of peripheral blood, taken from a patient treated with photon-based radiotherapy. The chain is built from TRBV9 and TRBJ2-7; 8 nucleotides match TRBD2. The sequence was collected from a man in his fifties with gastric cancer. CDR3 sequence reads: CASSGLARTYEQYF. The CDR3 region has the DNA TGTGCCAGCAGCGGACTAGCGAGAACGTACGAGCAGTACTTC.